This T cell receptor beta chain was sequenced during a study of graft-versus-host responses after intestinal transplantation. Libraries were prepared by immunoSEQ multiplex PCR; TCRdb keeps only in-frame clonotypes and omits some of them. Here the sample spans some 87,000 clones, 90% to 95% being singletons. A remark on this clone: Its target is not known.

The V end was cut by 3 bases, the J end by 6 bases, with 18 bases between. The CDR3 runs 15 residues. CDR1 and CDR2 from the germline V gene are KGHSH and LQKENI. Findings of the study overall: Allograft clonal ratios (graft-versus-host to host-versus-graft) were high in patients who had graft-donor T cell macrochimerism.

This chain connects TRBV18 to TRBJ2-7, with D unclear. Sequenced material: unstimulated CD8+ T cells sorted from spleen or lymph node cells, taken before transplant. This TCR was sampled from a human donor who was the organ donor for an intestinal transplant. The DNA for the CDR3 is TGTGCCAGCTCACCCCCCCTTCCGCGGTCTGGCGAGCAGTACTTC. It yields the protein CASSPPLPRSGEQYF.